This T cell receptor (beta chain) was captured by sequencing in a study of shared clonotypes between healthy human individuals. About the study: Aged between 18 and 49, the donors were a couple of women and three men.

Comments on this clone: Antigen unknown.

CDR1 SGHDT and CDR2 YYEEEE come from the germline V gene. Trimming left V 0 bases short and J 5 bases short, with 14 bases between. CDR3 length equals 15 residues. Deep level was the assay's run setting. TCRdb's copy holds only in-frame clones and misses some; the assay was immunoSEQ multiplex PCR. Of 2 million to 2.5 million clones listed, 90% to 96% are singletons. General study results and limits: Large sequencing depth failed to make sorted-subset sequencing complete, rarefaction showed.

The sequence derives from a man aged 18 to 29 in good health. The gene calls are TRBV5-6 and TRBJ2-5, with a tentative D call TRBD2 (6 bases). The sequenced material came from naive CD4+ T cells sorted from blood. Documented subset: CD45RA+ positively selected. Here the CDR3 reads CASSLALGAGETQYF. DNA of the CDR3: TGTGCCAGCAGCTTGGCCTTAGGGGCGGGGGAGACCCAGTACTTC.